This T cell receptor beta chain was sequenced in a study of cytomegalovirus exposure and HLA in healthy donors. Turning to the study itself: The 90 to 150 validation repertoires used a platform that matched the one used for the approximately 700 first-cohort repertoires, as a later analysis reported.

While the first cohort had hundreds of subjects, the donors belonged to the separate validation cohort of about 120 subjects. The study's findings and limits: Rarity marked most TCR sequences, yet some public TCRs occurred in many donors. A few chains tied to CMV proved CMV antigen-specific in vitro.

Data came from immunoSEQ multiplex PCR; TCRdb stores just in-frame clones and leaves some out. The sample lists 100,000 to 120,000 clones, around 83% seen once, with about 4% in the top ten. A note on this clone: Its antigen remains unidentified.

V was pared by 1 base and J by 2 bases, with 11 bases of the junction left unmatched. Per germline, CDR1 MDHEN and CDR2 SYDVKM. CDR3 length: 19 amino acids. V is TRBV28 and J is TRBJ2-3, with 11 bases matching TRBD2. The clonotype originates from a woman between 18 and 30 years old in good health and CMV-seropositive. Material for sequencing was PBMCs. Written as DNA, the CDR3 is TGTGCCAGCAGTTTATTTTTCGGGGGGACTAGCGGTTCCACAGATACGCAGTATTTT. Translation gives CASSLFFGGTSGSTDTQYF. Drawing the rest from reference TRBV28 and TRBJ2-3, the complete variable domain is DVKVTQSSRYLVKRTGEKVFLECVQDMDHENMFWYRQDPGLGLRLIYFSYDVKMKEKGDIPEGYSVSREKKERFSLILESASTNQTSMYLCASSLFFGGTSGSTDTQYFGPGTRLTVL.